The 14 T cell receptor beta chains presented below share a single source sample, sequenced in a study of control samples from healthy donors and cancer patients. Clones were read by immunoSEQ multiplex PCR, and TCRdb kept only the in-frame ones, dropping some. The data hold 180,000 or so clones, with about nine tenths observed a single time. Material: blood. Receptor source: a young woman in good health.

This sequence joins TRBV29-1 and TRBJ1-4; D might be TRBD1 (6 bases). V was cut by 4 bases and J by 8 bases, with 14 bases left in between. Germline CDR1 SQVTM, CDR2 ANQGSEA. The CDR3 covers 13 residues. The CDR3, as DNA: TGCAGCGTTGCCCCAGGGGCATGGGAAAAACTGTTTTTT. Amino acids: CSVAPGAWEKLFF.

CDR3 sequence: CASSSSGVTYEQYF. The CDR3 DNA reads as TGCGCCAGCAGCTCTAGCGGGGTCACCTACGAGCAGTACTTC. V gene TRBV5-1 combines with J gene TRBJ2-7; 9 nucleotides agree with TRBD2. J lost 2 bases, V lost 3 bases, and 3 bases had no gene match. This CDR3 has 14 residues. Germline V gene sequence: CDR1 SGHRS, CDR2 YFSETQ.

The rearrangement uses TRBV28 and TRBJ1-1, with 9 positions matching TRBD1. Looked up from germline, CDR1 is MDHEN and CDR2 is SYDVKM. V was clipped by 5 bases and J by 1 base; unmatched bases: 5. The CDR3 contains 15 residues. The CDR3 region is CASSEQGAANTEAFF. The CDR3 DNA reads TGTGCCAGCAGTGAACAGGGGGCCGCGAACACTGAAGCTTTCTTT.

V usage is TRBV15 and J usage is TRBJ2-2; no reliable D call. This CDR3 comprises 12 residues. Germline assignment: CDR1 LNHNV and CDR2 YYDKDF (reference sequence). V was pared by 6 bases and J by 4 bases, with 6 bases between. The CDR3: CATRSSTGELFF. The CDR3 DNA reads TGTGCCACCAGGAGTTCCACCGGGGAGCTGTTTTTT.

Written as DNA, the CDR3 is TGTGCCAGTATACGGACAGGCTCTGGAAACACCATATATTTT. Residues: CASIRTGSGNTIYF. J is TRBJ1-3 and V is TRBV19; 7 positions match TRBD1. V shed 7 bases, J shed 0 bases, and the junction held 3 bases outside the gene matches. The germline CDR1 and CDR2 sequences are LNHDA and SQIVND (reference sequence). This CDR3 spans 14 amino acids.

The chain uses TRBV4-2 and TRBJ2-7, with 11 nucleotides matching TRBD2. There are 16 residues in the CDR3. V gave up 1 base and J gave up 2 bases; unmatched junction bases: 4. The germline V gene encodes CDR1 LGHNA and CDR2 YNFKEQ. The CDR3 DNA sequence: TGTGCCAGCAGCCAAGCAGCACTAGCGGGAGCCTACGAGCAGTACTTC. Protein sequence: CASSQAALAGAYEQYF.

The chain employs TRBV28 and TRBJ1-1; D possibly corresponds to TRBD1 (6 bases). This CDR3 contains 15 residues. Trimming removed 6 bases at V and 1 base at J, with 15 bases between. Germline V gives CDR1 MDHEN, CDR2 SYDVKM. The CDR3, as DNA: TGTGCCAGCAGACCCCGGGACAAGCCGAACACTGAAGCTTTCTTT. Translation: CASRPRDKPNTEAFF.

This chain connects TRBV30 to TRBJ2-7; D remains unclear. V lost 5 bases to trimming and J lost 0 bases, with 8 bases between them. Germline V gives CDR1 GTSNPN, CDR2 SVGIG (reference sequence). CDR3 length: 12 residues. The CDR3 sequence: CAWGQYSYEQYF. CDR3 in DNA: TGTGCCTGGGGGCAATACTCCTACGAGCAGTACTTC.

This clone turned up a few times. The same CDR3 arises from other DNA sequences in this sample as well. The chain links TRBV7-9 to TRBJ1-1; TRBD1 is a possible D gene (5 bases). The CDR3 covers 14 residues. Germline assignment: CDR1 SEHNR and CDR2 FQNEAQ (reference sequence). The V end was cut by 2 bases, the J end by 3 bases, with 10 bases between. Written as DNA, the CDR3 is TGTGCCAGCAGCTTACAGGGAGGGGACACTGAAGCTTTCTTT. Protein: CASSLQGGDTEAFF.

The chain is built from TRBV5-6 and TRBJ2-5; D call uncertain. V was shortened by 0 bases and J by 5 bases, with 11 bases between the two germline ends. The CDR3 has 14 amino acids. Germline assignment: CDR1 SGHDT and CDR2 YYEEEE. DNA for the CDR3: TGTGCCAGCAGCTTGGTTGGGGTTCGGGAGACCCAGTACTTC. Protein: CASSLVGVRETQYF.

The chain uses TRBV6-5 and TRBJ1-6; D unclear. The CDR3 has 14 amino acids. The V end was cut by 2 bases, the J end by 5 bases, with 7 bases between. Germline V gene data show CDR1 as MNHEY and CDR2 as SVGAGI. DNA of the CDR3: TGTGCCAGCAGTTACCACGAAAATAATTCACCCCTCCACTTT. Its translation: CASSYHENNSPLHF.

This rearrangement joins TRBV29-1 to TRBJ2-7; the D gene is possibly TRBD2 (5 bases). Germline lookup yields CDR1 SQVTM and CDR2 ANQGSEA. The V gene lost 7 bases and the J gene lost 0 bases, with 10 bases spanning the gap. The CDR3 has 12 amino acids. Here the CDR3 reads CSGGLSSYEQYF. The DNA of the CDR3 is TGCAGCGGTGGACTGAGCTCCTACGAGCAGTACTTC.

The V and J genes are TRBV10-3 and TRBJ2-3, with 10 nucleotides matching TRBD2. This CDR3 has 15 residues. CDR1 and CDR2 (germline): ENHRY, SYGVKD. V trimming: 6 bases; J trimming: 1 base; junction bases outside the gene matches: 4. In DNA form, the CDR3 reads TGTGCCATCAGGGCCGGGACTAGCGGCACAGATACGCAGTATTTT. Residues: CAIRAGTSGTDTQYF.

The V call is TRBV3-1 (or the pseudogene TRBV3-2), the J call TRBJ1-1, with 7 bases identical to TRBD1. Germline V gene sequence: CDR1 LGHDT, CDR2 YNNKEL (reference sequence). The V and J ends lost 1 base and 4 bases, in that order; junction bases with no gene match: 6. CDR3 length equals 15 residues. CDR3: CASSQGQGGGTEAFF. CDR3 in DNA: TGTGCCAGCAGCCAAGGTCAGGGGGGAGGCACTGAAGCTTTCTTT.